Each of the 16 T cell receptor beta chains below was sequenced from the same sample in a study of blood T cells in healthy people across ages. A second PCR of about 7 to 11 cycles used a sample-barcoded 5' primer and a J-beta primer mix. TCRdb ran MiXCR on the 5' RACE reads and lists one entry per CDR3 protein. This sample has under 950,000 distinct CDR3 sequences, with roughly 20% found just once. Material: blood. All receptors derive from a man in his 70s in good health.

This chain uses TRBV23-1 with TRBJ2-6; D remains unclear. TRBV23-1 is an open reading frame, and its role is uncertain. Trimming stripped 0 bases from V and 0 bases from J, with 6 bases between. The length of the CDR3 is 16 residues. The CDR3 DNA is TGCGCCAGCAGTCAATCGCGCTTCTCTGGGGCCAACGTCCTGACTTTC. Its translation: CASSQSRFSGANVLTF.

CDR3 amino acids: CASSKFRDRAYEQYV. The CDR3 DNA sequence: TGTGCCAGCAGCAAATTCCGGGACAGAGCCTACGAGCAGTACGTC. The chain carries TRBV6-6 and TRBJ2-5; the match to TRBD1 covers 7 bases. The tail of the sequence fits TRBJ2-7 better, so the J call may be wrong. This CDR3 is 15 amino acids long. Germline lookup yields CDR1 MNHNY and CDR2 SVGAGI (reference sequence).

The CDR3 sequence: CASSLLDRGVNQPQHF. CDR3 coding DNA: TGTGCCAGCAGCTTGTTGGACAGGGGTGTGAATCAGCCCCAGCATTTT. The chain combines TRBV7-8 with TRBJ1-5, with 9 bases fitting TRBD1. From germline, CDR1 is SGHVS and CDR2 FQNEAQ. The CDR3 extends over 16 amino acids. The junction had 7 bases not matched to a gene; V was cut back by 3 bases and J by 4 bases.

V gene TRBV6-2 or TRBV6-3 combines with J gene TRBJ2-5; 7 nucleotides match TRBD2. The DNA end is a closer match to TRBJ2-1, so the J assignment may be wrong. This CDR3 spans 14 amino acids. Per the germline V gene, CDR1 is MNHEY and CDR2 is SVGEGT. Here the CDR3 reads CASSYGTKVNEQFF. In DNA, the CDR3 is TGTGCCAGCAGTTACGGGACTAAGGTGAATGAGCAGTTCTTC.

This clonotype has a handful of counts. This chain connects TRBV6-1 to TRBJ1-5; 9 nucleotides align to TRBD1. The CDR3 covers 15 residues. Germline assignment: CDR1 MNHNS and CDR2 SASEGT. J gave up 4 bases and V 6 bases, and 7 bases lay outside the gene matches. The CDR3 DNA sequence: TGTGCCAGCAGACAACCGACAGGGGGGAATCAGCCCCAGCATTTT. This translates into CASRQPTGGNQPQHF.

The table lists this clonotype with a few counts. The J gene is TRBJ2-7, the V gene TRBV24-1; D could derive from TRBD1 or TRBD2 (5 bases each). Trimming pared 5 bases from V and 4 bases from J, leaving 14 bases between. In germline, CDR1 is KGHDR, CDR2 SFDVKD. CDR3 size: 14 residues. In DNA, the CDR3 is TGTGCCACCAGTGTTCTCCGGGGCTATTACGAGCAGTACGTC. It is translated as CATSVLRGYYEQYV.

This clonotype was counted between two and nine times. V and J are TRBV7-6 and TRBJ2-1; D gene ambiguous. V was clipped by 1 base and J by 5 bases, with 9 bases between them. CDR1 is SGHVS and CDR2 is FNYEAQ in the germline V gene. The CDR3 length is 14 residues. CDR3 DNA: TGTGCCAGCAGCTTAGGCTTACGGGACAATGAGCAGTTCTTC. Protein sequence: CASSLGLRDNEQFF.

V usage is TRBV7-9 and J usage is TRBJ1-4; D possibly corresponds to TRBD1 (5 bases). CDR1 SEHNR and CDR2 FQNEAQ come from the germline V gene (reference sequence). With 6 bases removed from V and 7 bases from J, the gap between germline ends came to 18 bases. The CDR3 spans 15 residues. The CDR3 protein is CASSPRRGVSEKLFF. CDR3 sequence (DNA): TGTGCCAGCAGTCCTCGGAGGGGCGTATCTGAAAAACTGTTTTTT.

The chain couples TRBV20-1 to TRBJ2-1; 7 bases align to TRBD2. The CDR3 is made up of 14 amino acids. Per germline, CDR1 DFQATT and CDR2 SNEGSKA (reference sequence). V lost 4 bases and J lost 3; bases outside the gene matches: 6. CDR3 sequence reads: CSATGLVYYNEQFF. In nucleotides, the CDR3 is TGCAGTGCTACCGGACTAGTATACTACAATGAGCAGTTCTTC.

The genes are TRBV12-3 or TRBV12-4 and TRBJ2-1; tentative D call: TRBD1 (5 bases). The assigned J gene may be wrong: the sequence end matches TRBJ2-7 better. The CDR3 length is 14 residues. The CDR3 DNA reads TGTGCCAGCAGTTTACGACAGACGGGCTACGAGCAGTACTTC. Its protein is CASSLRQTGYEQYF.

There are a few counts of this clonotype. This chain connects TRBV5-1 to TRBJ2-5; D uncertain. V lost 4 bases to trimming and J lost 1 base, with 14 bases between them. The CDR3 loop spans 15 amino acids. Germline V lookup: CDR1 SGHRS, CDR2 YFSETQ. The CDR3 nucleotides are TGCGCCAGCAGCCCCATGGGTGTATTCCAAGAGACCCAGTACTTC. Protein product: CASSPMGVFQETQYF.

The chain is built from TRBV12-3 or TRBV12-4 and TRBJ2-3; 11 nucleotides line up with TRBD2. CDR3 length: 16 amino acids. V was pared by 6 bases and J by 5 bases, with 10 bases of the junction left unmatched. The CDR3 DNA reads as TGTGCCAGCAGAAATAGCGGGAGGGTTTCAGGAGATACGCAGTATTTT. Translation: CASRNSGRVSGDTQYF.

The V call is TRBV15, the J call TRBJ1-6, with D tentatively TRBD1 (6 bases). This CDR3 has 13 residues. The germline V gene encodes CDR1 LNHNV and CDR2 YYDKDF (reference sequence). V lost 11 bases to trimming and J lost 7 bases, with 15 bases between them. In DNA, the CDR3 is TGTGCCTCCCGCGCAGGGGCAAATTCACCCCTCCACTTT. Its protein is CASRAGANSPLHF. Drawing the rest from reference TRBV15 and TRBJ1-6, the complete variable domain is DAMVIQNPRYQVTQFGKPVTLSCSQTLNHNVMYWYQQKSSQAPKLLFHYYDKDFNNEADTPDNFQSRRPNTSFCFLDIRSPGLGDTAMYLCASRAGANSPLHFGNGTRLTVT.

CDR3 region: CASSNRQASTDTQYF. The CDR3, as DNA: TGTGCCAGCAGTAACCGACAGGCGAGCACAGATACGCAGTATTTT. The chain joins TRBV2 to TRBJ2-3, with D perhaps TRBD1 (6 bases). Germline assignment: CDR1 SNHLY and CDR2 FYNNEI. Trimming left V 5 bases short and J 0 bases short, with 12 bases between. The CDR3 contains 15 residues.

The chain joins TRBV7-2 to TRBJ2-4; D is ambiguous. The ends were cut back, 5 bases at V and 9 bases at J, with 14 bases in the middle. Germline CDR1 reads SGHTA; CDR2 reads FQGNSA. The CDR3 covers 13 residues. Here the CDR3 reads CASSPAASGIQYF. CDR3 DNA sequence: TGTGCCAGCAGCCCGGCCGCGAGTGGCATTCAGTACTTC. Using reference TRBV7-2 and TRBJ2-4 for the parts outside the CDR3, the full variable domain is GAGVSQSPSNKVTEKGKDVELRCDPISGHTALYWYRQSLGQGLEFLIYFQGNSAPDKSGLPSDRFSAERTGGSVSTLTIQRTQQEDSAVYLCASSPAASGIQYFGAGTRLSVL.

The chain has TRBV20-1 and TRBJ1-6; D is ambiguous. Deletions cut 1 base from V and 7 bases from J, with 11 bases between. Per germline, CDR1 DFQATT and CDR2 SNEGSKA (reference sequence). The length of the CDR3 is 14 residues. The CDR3 loop reads CSARVRGKNSPLHF. CDR3 DNA sequence: TGCAGTGCTAGAGTGAGAGGGAAAAATTCACCCCTCCACTTT.